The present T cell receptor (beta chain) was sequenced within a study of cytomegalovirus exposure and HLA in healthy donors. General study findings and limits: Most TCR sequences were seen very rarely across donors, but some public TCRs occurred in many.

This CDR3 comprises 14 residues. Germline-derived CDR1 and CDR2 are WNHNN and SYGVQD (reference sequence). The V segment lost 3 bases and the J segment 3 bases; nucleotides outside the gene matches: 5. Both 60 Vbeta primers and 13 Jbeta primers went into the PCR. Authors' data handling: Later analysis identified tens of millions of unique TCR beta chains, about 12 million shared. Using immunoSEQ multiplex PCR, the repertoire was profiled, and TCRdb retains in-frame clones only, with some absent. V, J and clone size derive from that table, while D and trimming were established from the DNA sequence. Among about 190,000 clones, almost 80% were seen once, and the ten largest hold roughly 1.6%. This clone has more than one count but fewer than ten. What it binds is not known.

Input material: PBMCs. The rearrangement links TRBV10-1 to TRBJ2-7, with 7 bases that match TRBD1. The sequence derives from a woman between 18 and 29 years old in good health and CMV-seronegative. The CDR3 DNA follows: TGCGCCAGCAGTGAAGGGACAGCCCTCTACGAGCAGTACTTC. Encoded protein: CASSEGTALYEQYF.